A selection of T cell receptor beta chains follows, all from one sample in a study of blood T cells in healthy people across ages. MiXCR, applied by TCRdb to the 5' RACE reads, yields one record per CDR3 protein. Altogether fewer than 900,000 distinct CDR3 sequences are present, 40% to 45% being singletons, with the ten largest covering less than 25%. Sequencing used blood. These receptors all come from an older woman in good health. Both conserved end residues are part of each CDR3. Each record gives: V gene, J gene, clone size, CDR3 length, D gene, CDR3 protein, CDR3 DNA. D genes are given only for firm matches. Size is omitted from some rows. Given values are once, few, many or a class for expanded clones.

V gene: TRBV27
J gene: TRBJ2-7
clone size: -
CDR3 length: 16
D gene: TRBD2
CDR3 protein: CASSRPSGGGFYEQYF
CDR3 DNA: TGTGCCAGCAGTCGACCTTCAGGCGGGGGATTCTACGAGCAGTACTTC

V gene: TRBV7-9
J gene: TRBJ2-7
clone size: few
CDR3 length: 15
D gene: -
CDR3 protein: CASSFAGANTYEQYF
CDR3 DNA: TGTGCCAGCAGCTTCGCGGGGGCCAATACCTACGAGCAGTACTTC

V gene: TRBV7-2
J gene: TRBJ1-6
clone size: -
CDR3 length: 13
D gene: -
CDR3 protein: CASSLGVGSPLHF
CDR3 DNA: TGTGCCAGCAGCTTAGGAGTGGGTTCACCCCTCCACTTT

V gene: TRBV12-3/TRBV12-4
J gene: TRBJ2-3
clone size: many
CDR3 length: 15
D gene: -
CDR3 protein: CASSFEGRTPDTQYF
CDR3 DNA: TGTGCCAGCAGTTTCGAGGGACGGACCCCAGATACGCAGTATTTT

V gene: TRBV6-6
J gene: TRBJ1-2
clone size: -
CDR3 length: 14
D gene: -
CDR3 protein: CASSYETQSYGYTF
CDR3 DNA: TGTGCCAGCAGTTACGAGACACAGAGCTATGGCTACACCTTC

V gene: TRBV2
J gene: TRBJ2-1
clone size: few
CDR3 length: 15
D gene: -
CDR3 protein: CASSRERSRNNEQFF
CDR3 DNA: TGTGCCAGCAGCAGAGAGCGGAGCAGGAACAATGAGCAGTTCTTC

V gene: TRBV2
J gene: TRBJ1-2
clone size: -
CDR3 length: 14
D gene: -
CDR3 protein: CASSEEGTMGGYTF
CDR3 DNA: TGTGCCAGCAGTGAAGAGGGGACAATGGGGGGCTACACCTTC

V gene: TRBV29-1
J gene: TRBJ2-3
clone size: few
CDR3 length: 12
D gene: -
CDR3 protein: CSVVPSRDTQYF
CDR3 DNA: TGCAGCGTTGTGCCTAGTCGGGATACGCAGTATTTT

V gene: TRBV20-1
J gene: TRBJ2-7
clone size: -
CDR3 length: 14
D gene: -
CDR3 protein: CSARAGQSVREQYF
CDR3 DNA: TGCAGTGCTAGAGCAGGCCAGTCAGTCCGCGAGCAGTACTTC

V gene: TRBV7-2
J gene: TRBJ1-2
clone size: -
CDR3 length: 13
D gene: -
CDR3 protein: CASSTRPEYGYTF
CDR3 DNA: TGTGCCAGCAGCACCCGGCCCGAATATGGCTACACCTTC

V gene: TRBV20-1
J gene: TRBJ2-1
clone size: -
CDR3 length: 14
D gene: -
CDR3 protein: CSANQAGVFNEQFF
CDR3 DNA: TGCAGTGCTAACCAGGCAGGGGTTTTCAATGAGCAGTTCTTC

V gene: TRBV5-1
J gene: TRBJ2-2
clone size: -
CDR3 length: 14
D gene: -
CDR3 protein: CASSLGLGPGELFF
CDR3 DNA: TGCGCCAGCAGCTTGGGACTAGGACCCGGGGAGCTGTTTTTT

V gene: TRBV10-3
J gene: TRBJ2-4
clone size: -
CDR3 length: 14
D gene: TRBD1
CDR3 protein: CAIRDDRDRNIQYF
CDR3 DNA: TGTGCCATCAGGGATGACAGGGACAGAAACATTCAGTACTTC

V gene: TRBV2
J gene: TRBJ2-3
clone size: few
CDR3 length: 14
D gene: -
CDR3 protein: CASVAGRSTDTQYF
CDR3 DNA: TGTGCCAGCGTCGCGGGGCGTAGCACAGATACGCAGTATTTT

V gene: TRBV9
J gene: TRBJ1-2
clone size: -
CDR3 length: 15
D gene: -
CDR3 protein: CASSERLQNNYGYTF
CDR3 DNA: TGTGCCAGCAGCGAACGCCTACAGAATAACTATGGCTACACCTTC

V gene: TRBV6-2/TRBV6-3
J gene: TRBJ2-1
clone size: -
CDR3 length: 13
D gene: -
CDR3 protein: CASSRGGRNEQFF
CDR3 DNA: TGTGCCAGCAGCCGAGGGGGTCGCAATGAGCAGTTCTTC

V gene: TRBV5-1
J gene: TRBJ1-4
clone size: few
CDR3 length: 15
D gene: TRBD1
CDR3 protein: CASSLAEGAGEKLFF
CDR3 DNA: TGCGCCAGCAGCTTGGCTGAGGGGGCAGGCGAAAAACTGTTTTTT

V gene: TRBV29-1
J gene: TRBJ1-2
clone size: -
CDR3 length: 13
D gene: TRBD1
CDR3 protein: CSVYSDRGRGYTF
CDR3 DNA: TGCAGCGTTTATTCGGACAGGGGGCGTGGCTACACCTTC

V gene: TRBV14
J gene: TRBJ1-2
clone size: few
CDR3 length: 14
D gene: -
CDR3 protein: CASSQDGETYGYTF
CDR3 DNA: TGTGCCAGCAGCCAAGACGGGGAGACGTATGGCTACACCTTC

V gene: TRBV27
J gene: TRBJ1-1
clone size: -
CDR3 length: 19
D gene: TRBD1
CDR3 protein: CASRGTRTGVVFDGTEAFF
CDR3 DNA: TGTGCCAGCAGAGGGACGAGGACAGGGGTTGTATTCGATGGCACTGAAGCTTTCTTT

V gene: TRBV4-2
J gene: TRBJ2-5
clone size: few
CDR3 length: 15
D gene: -
CDR3 protein: CASSQDLGPQETQYF
CDR3 DNA: TGTGCCAGCAGCCAAGACCTAGGCCCACAAGAGACCCAGTACTTC

V gene: TRBV10-3
J gene: TRBJ1-2
clone size: few
CDR3 length: 13
D gene: -
CDR3 protein: CAISDRINYGYTF
CDR3 DNA: TGTGCCATCAGTGACAGGATCAACTATGGCTACACCTTC